The entry below gives a single T cell receptor (beta chain) sequence along with its context. These data come from a study of blood T cell repertoires in COVID-19. Study details: COVID-19 samples from acute and convalescent phases originated in the United States, Italy and Spain. Sources were T cells, B-cell-depleted T cells, or PBMCs; the material itself was cDNA or gDNA.

As handled by the study authors: Reference gene primer amplification yielded estimated nucleated cell counts. The table came from immunoSEQ multiplex PCR; TCRdb's copy has only in-frame clones and leaves some out. V and J calls and clone size are given by that table; D and trimming were obtained from the DNA. The sample yields some 220,000 clones, about 90% seen once. Losses at the gene ends were 4 bases for V and 0 bases for J; bases not matched to a gene: 4. The length of the CDR3 is 15 residues. Germline lookup yields CDR1 SGHTS and CDR2 YDEGEE. This clonotype was obtained from a young woman who had recovered from COVID-19. The genes are TRBV5-8 and TRBJ1-5, with 7 bases lining up with TRBD1. The sample consisted of peripheral blood. The CDR3, as DNA: TGTGCCAGCAGCCCGAAGGGGGCTAGCAATCAGCCCCAGCATTTT. Its translation is CASSPKGASNQPQHF.